This T cell receptor beta chain was observed in a study of identical twins. The CDR3 contains 14 residues. V was pared by 3 bases and J by 2 bases, with 8 bases between. Germline loops: CDR1 SGHVS, CDR2 FQNEAQ. TCRdb re-analysed the 5' RACE reads in MiXCR, keeping a single row per CDR3 protein. The data show over 550,000 distinct CDR3 sequences, with about 7.6% seen just once and roughly 1.6% held by the top ten. This sample also appeared in a second study, on yellow fever vaccine responses in identical twins.

This receptor was taken from a woman in her late teens or twenties in good health. The chain employs TRBV7-8 and TRBJ1-3; D uncertain. The specimen was PBMCs. CDR3 coding DNA: TGTGCCAGCAGCTTTGCGGGGACTGGAAACACCATATATTTT. Residues: CASSFAGTGNTIYF.